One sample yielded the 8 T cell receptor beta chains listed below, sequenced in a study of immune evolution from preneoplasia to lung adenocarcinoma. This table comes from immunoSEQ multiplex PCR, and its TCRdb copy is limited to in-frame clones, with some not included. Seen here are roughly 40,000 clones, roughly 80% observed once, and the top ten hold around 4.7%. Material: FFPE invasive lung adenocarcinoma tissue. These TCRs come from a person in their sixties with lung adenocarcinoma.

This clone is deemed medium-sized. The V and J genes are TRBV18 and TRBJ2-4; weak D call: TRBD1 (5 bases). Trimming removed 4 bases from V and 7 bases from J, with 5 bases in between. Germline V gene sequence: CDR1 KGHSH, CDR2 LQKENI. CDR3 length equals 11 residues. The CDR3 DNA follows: TGTGCCAGCTCACAGGGGAACATTCAGTACTTC. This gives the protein CASSQGNIQYF. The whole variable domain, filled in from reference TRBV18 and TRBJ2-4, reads NAGVMQNPRHLVRRRGQEARLRCSPMKGHSHVYWYRQLPEEGLKFMVYLQKENIIDESGMPKERFSAEFPKEGPSILRIQQVVRGDSAAYFCASSQGNIQYFGAGTRLSVL.

The CDR3 DNA sequence: TGCGCCAGCAGCCAAGTTGGAGGGGCACCCAATCAGCCCCAGCATTTT. Residues: CASSQVGGAPNQPQHF. The gene calls are TRBV4-1 and TRBJ1-5; tentative D call: TRBD1 (5 bases). The CDR3 is 16 amino acids. V dropped 1 base and J dropped 3 bases, with 13 bases sitting between them. The V gene's germline CDR1 is MGHRA and CDR2 YSYEKL.

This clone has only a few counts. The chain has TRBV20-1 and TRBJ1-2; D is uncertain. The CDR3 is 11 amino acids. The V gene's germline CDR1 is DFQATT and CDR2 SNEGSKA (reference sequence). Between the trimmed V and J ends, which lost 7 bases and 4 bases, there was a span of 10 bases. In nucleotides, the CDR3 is TGCAGTGGAGTTCTCCCCTATGGCTACACCTTC. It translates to CSGVLPYGYTF.

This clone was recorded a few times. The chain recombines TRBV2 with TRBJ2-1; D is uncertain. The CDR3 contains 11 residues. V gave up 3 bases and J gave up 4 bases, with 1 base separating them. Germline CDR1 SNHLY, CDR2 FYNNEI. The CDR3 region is CASSDYNEQFF. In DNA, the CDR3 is TGTGCCAGCAGTGATTACAATGAGCAGTTCTTC.

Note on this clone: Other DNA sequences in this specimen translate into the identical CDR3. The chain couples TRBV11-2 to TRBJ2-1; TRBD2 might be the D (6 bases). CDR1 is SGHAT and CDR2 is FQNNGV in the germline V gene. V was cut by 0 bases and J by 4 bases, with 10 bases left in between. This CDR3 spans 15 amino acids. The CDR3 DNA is TGTGCCAGCAGCTTAGAGGGGACTGTATACAATGAGCAGTTCTTC. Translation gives CASSLEGTVYNEQFF.

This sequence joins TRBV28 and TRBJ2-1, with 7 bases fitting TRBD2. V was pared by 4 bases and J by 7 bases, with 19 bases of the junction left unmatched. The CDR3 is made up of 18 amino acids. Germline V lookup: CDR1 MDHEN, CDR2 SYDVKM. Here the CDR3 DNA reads TGTGCCAGCAGTTCCCCTGGCCTAGCGGACTCTAGTGTAAATGAGCAGTTCTTC. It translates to CASSSPGLADSSVNEQFF. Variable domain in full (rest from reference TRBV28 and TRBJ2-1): DVKVTQSSRYLVKRTGEKVFLECVQDMDHENMFWYRQDPGLGLRLIYFSYDVKMKEKGDIPEGYSVSREKKERFSLILESASTNQTSMYLCASSSPGLADSSVNEQFFGPGTRLTVL.

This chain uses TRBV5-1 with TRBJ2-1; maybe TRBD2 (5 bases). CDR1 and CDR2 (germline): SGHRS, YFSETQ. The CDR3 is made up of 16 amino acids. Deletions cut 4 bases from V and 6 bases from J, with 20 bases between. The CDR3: CASSPWTEFPFNEQFF. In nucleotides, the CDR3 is TGCGCCAGCAGCCCTTGGACTGAGTTCCCTTTCAATGAGCAGTTCTTC.

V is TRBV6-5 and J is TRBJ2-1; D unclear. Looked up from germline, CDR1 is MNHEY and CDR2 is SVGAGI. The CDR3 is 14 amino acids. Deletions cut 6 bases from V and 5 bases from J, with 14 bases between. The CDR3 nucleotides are TGTGCCAGCAGCCGCGTGACGCGAAACAATGAGCAGTTCTTC. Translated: CASSRVTRNNEQFF.